This record covers a single T cell receptor beta chain. The antigen it recognizes is unknown. Base qualities are not recorded, but no much larger clone differs from it by a single base. The sample's treatment or condition label, in plain terms: allogeneic hematopoietic cell transplantation with graft depleted of TCRalphabeta T cells and CD19 B cells. The transplant recipients were children given TCRalphabeta/CD19-depleted allogeneic hematopoietic cell grafts. This entry belongs to a study of T-cell reconstitution after alpha-beta-depleted transplantation in children (dated by TCRdb to the mid-2010s). Study-wide context: Using TCR repertoire profiling, the study quantitatively followed how T-cell immune reconstitution unfolded in children after TCRalphabeta/CD19-depleted allogeneic hematopoietic cell transplantation. Overall study results and their limits: Over the following months the frequencies of hyperexpanded clones went down, and after one year T-cell counts and TCRbeta diversity were mostly credited to newly produced T cells. The high TCRbeta diversity at day 60 in some patients was ascribed to recipient T cells and intrathymic progenitors that had survived conditioning. About two months after transplant, the apparently early recovery of alphabetaT-cell counts reportedly depended on just several hundred clones that had expanded rapidly and came from non-depleted graft cells.

To prepare the library, PCR was applied. Sequencing took place on an Illumina HiSeq 2500. TCR library preparation used molecular barcoding, with unique molecular identifiers applied to normalize quantification of the TCRbeta repertoire. The public reads were run again by TCRdb, first through fastp at Q25 and then through MiXCR, and only productive beta chains were kept. Every distinct CDR3 protein forms one entry, paired with its most common genes and DNA. In all, the sample holds hundreds of thousands of distinct CDR3 sequences, and 20% to 25% of those were seen once. The ten largest clones take up 12% to 15% of the sample. Sample: PBMCs, mostly from graft donor cells, taken 360 days after TCRalphabeta/CD19-depleted stem cell transplant. The receptor comes from a boy under two years old who had a stem cell transplant for acute myeloid leukemia, so the T cells may come from the graft donor.

The CDR3 amino acid sequence is: CASSPGGWEQYF. The DNA reads TGTGCCAGCAGTCCTGGGGGATGGGAGCAGTACTTC. The rearranged chain carries TRBV25-1 and TRBJ2-7; the D match is possibly TRBD1 or TRBD2, with 5 bases aligned in each. Via the germline V gene, CDR1 is MGHDK and CDR2 SYGVNS. Trimming removed 5 bases from V and 7 bases from J, leaving 12 bases between the germline ends. The CDR3 sequence holds 12 residues, the cysteine and phenylalanine included. CDR3 DNA only is kept here, 36 bases in frame from base 1.